The 23 T cell receptor beta chains given below trace back to one sample, sequenced in a study of PD-L1 blockade in urothelial cancer. This table comes from immunoSEQ multiplex PCR, and its TCRdb copy is limited to in-frame clones, with some not included. The repertoire has more than 85,000 clones, around 90% of them found once; the top ten carry under 0.95%. Sequencing used PBMCs, obtained around atezolizumab (anti-PD-L1) treatment. All receptors derive from a woman of 80 years or more with urothelial cancer.

This clone was seen a single time. V gene TRBV15 combines with J gene TRBJ2-6, with TRBD1 as a possible D gene (5 bases). Trimming removed 0 bases from V and 0 bases from J, with 18 bases in between. The CDR3 is 20 residues long. CDR1 is LNHNV and CDR2 is YYDKDF in the germline V gene (reference sequence). CDR3 residues: CATSRDLIQAASSGANVLTF. DNA of the CDR3: TGTGCCACCAGCAGAGATCTTATACAGGCGGCTAGCTCTGGGGCCAACGTCCTGACTTTC.

This chain uses TRBV5-4 with TRBJ1-1; D may be TRBD1 (5 bases). There are 14 residues in the CDR3. Deletions cut 3 bases from V and 1 base from J, with 10 bases between. CDR1 is SGHNT and CDR2 is YYREEE in the germline V gene (reference sequence). The CDR3 sequence: CASSSDNRNTEAFF. Here the CDR3 DNA reads TGTGCCAGCAGCTCGGACAACAGGAACACTGAAGCTTTCTTT.

This chain links TRBV6-5 with TRBJ1-1; D possibly corresponds to TRBD1 (6 bases). This CDR3 is built from 14 residues. V was pared by 4 bases and J by 0 bases, with 9 bases between. In germline, CDR1 is MNHEY, CDR2 SVGAGI. The chain's CDR3 is CASSSRTVNTEAFF. In DNA form, the CDR3 reads TGTGCCAGCAGTTCGCGGACAGTGAACACTGAAGCTTTCTTT.

Regarding this clone: This same CDR3 is encoded by further DNA sequences in the sample. CDR3 nucleotide sequence: TGTGCCAGCAGCCCACGTCAGGGAAGCAATCAGCCCCAGCATTTT. Translated, it gives CASSPRQGSNQPQHF. The chain carries TRBV28 and TRBJ1-5; TRBD1 is a possible D gene (5 bases). Per the germline V gene, CDR1 is MDHEN and CDR2 is SYDVKM. This CDR3 has 15 amino acids. Between the trimmed V and J ends, which lost 6 bases and 1 base, there was a span of 13 bases.

The CDR3 DNA follows: TGTGCCAGCAGCTTAGGCCGGACTAGCGGTGAGCAGTTCTTC. This codes for CASSLGRTSGEQFF. This chain uses TRBV7-6 with TRBJ2-1; TRBD2 matches at 10 bases. CDR1 is SGHVS and CDR2 is FNYEAQ in the germline V gene. The CDR3 has 14 amino acids. J was trimmed by 9 bases and V by 1 base; bases with no gene match: 3.

This clone was detected only once. The J gene is TRBJ2-3, the V gene TRBV19; 7 bases fit TRBD2. The CDR3 consists of 15 residues. V shed 3 bases and J 5 bases; nucleotides not matched to a gene: 8. Germline V gene data show CDR1 as LNHDA and CDR2 as SQIVND (reference sequence). CDR3 sequence (DNA): TGTGCCAGTAGTATTACTAGCGCAAGAGGAGATACGCAGTATTTT. It encodes CASSITSARGDTQYF.

The chain recombines TRBV5-4 with TRBJ2-7, with 9 bases identical to TRBD1. The germline V gene encodes CDR1 SGHNT and CDR2 YYREEE (reference sequence). Trimming removed 4 bases from V and 4 bases from J; junction bases left unmatched: 6. The length of the CDR3 is 14 residues. The CDR3, as DNA: TGTGCCAGCAGCGGACAGGGGACCGGATACGAGCAGTACTTC. Encoded protein: CASSGQGTGYEQYF.

V usage is TRBV7-8 and J usage is TRBJ1-1, with TRBD1 as a possible D gene (5 bases). The ends were cut back, 2 bases at V and 0 bases at J, with 10 bases in the middle. The germline CDR1 and CDR2 sequences are SGHVS and FQNEAQ. The CDR3 has 15 amino acids. The CDR3 DNA follows: TGTGCCAGCAGCTTATTCGACAGCATGAACACTGAAGCTTTCTTT. Amino acids: CASSLFDSMNTEAFF.

V gene TRBV11-3 combines with J gene TRBJ2-3; 12 bases match TRBD1. V lost 5 bases to trimming and J lost 8 bases; unmatched junction nucleotides: 8. This CDR3 is 15 amino acids long. Germline V lookup: CDR1 SGHNT, CDR2 YENEEA. The CDR3 DNA reads as TGTGCCAGCAGCCCCGGGACAGGGGGCGGCGGTACGCAGTATTTT. This translates into CASSPGTGGGGTQYF.

The V gene is TRBV14, the J gene TRBJ2-6; D is perhaps TRBD2 (5 bases). V lost 0 bases, J lost 0 bases, and 12 bases lay in between. The CDR3 loop spans 18 amino acids. The germline V gene encodes CDR1 SGHDN and CDR2 FVKESK. The CDR3 here is CASSQDGGGYSGANVLTF. Written as DNA, the CDR3 is TGTGCCAGCAGCCAAGATGGCGGAGGATACTCTGGGGCCAACGTCCTGACTTTC.

This clone turned up a few times. The gene calls are TRBV18 and TRBJ1-5; D is uncertain. The V end was cut by 4 bases, the J end by 0 bases, with 4 bases between. There are 13 residues in the CDR3. Germline values: CDR1 KGHSH, CDR2 LQKENI. The CDR3 here is CASSLLSNQPQHF. The DNA of the CDR3 is TGTGCCAGCTCACTCCTTAGCAATCAGCCCCAGCATTTT.

This clone was seen once. V gene TRBV6-5 combines with J gene TRBJ1-3; D ambiguous. Germline values: CDR1 MNHEY, CDR2 SVGAGI. The length of the CDR3 is 13 residues. Deletions cut 2 bases from V and 0 bases from J, with 2 bases between. Here the CDR3 reads CASSYRSGNTIYF. CDR3 in DNA: TGTGCCAGCAGTTACCGCTCTGGAAACACCATATATTTT.

The CDR3 loop reads CASSESGQRSEKLFF. The CDR3 bases are TGTGCCAGCAGTGAAAGTGGACAACGGAGTGAAAAACTGTTTTTT. V is TRBV2 and J is TRBJ1-4; TRBD1 might be the D (5 bases). V lost 2 bases, J lost 7 bases, and 14 bases lay in between. The CDR3 is made up of 15 amino acids. CDR1 and CDR2 from the germline V gene are SNHLY and FYNNEI.

This clone was seen just once. The V call is TRBV7-9, the J call TRBJ1-2, with 8 bases matching TRBD1. The J segment lost 6 bases and the V segment lost 4 bases, leaving 7 bases of the junction unmatched. The CDR3 length is 14 residues. Germline V lookup: CDR1 SEHNR, CDR2 FQNEAQ (reference sequence). CDR3 in amino acids: CASSSSGGVHGYTF. The CDR3 nucleotides read TGTGCCAGCAGCTCCTCAGGGGGCGTGCATGGCTACACCTTC.

V is TRBV13 and J is TRBJ1-1; 9 nucleotides match TRBD1. Germline CDR1 reads PRHDT; CDR2 reads FYEKMQ (reference sequence). The CDR3 runs to 15 residues. V lost 3 bases, J lost 5 bases, and 7 bases stayed unmatched. CDR3 nucleotides: TGTGCCAGCAGCTTGGTGGGACAGGGATGGACTGAAGCTTTCTTT. Protein: CASSLVGQGWTEAFF.

The CDR3 nucleotides are TGTGCCAGCAGTAAAGACGGAGCCCCCTATGGCTACACCTTC. This gives the protein CASSKDGAPYGYTF. This chain joins TRBV25-1 and TRBJ1-2; no firm D call. The V and J ends lost 5 bases and 4 bases respectively, with 14 bases between them. Per germline, CDR1 MGHDK and CDR2 SYGVNS. The CDR3 has 14 residues.

The rearrangement uses TRBV28 and TRBJ2-1, with 11 bases lining up with TRBD2. Looked up from germline, CDR1 is MDHEN and CDR2 is SYDVKM. The CDR3 consists of 16 residues. J was trimmed by 7 bases and V by 5 bases; bases with no gene match: 10. In DNA, the CDR3 is TGTGCCAGCAGTCCCCGCGGTAGCGGGAGGGCTAATGAGCAGTTCTTC. Its protein product is CASSPRGSGRANEQFF. Based on the CDR3 plus reference TRBV28 and TRBJ2-1, the full variable domain is DVKVTQSSRYLVKRTGEKVFLECVQDMDHENMFWYRQDPGLGLRLIYFSYDVKMKEKGDIPEGYSVSREKKERFSLILESASTNQTSMYLCASSPRGSGRANEQFFGPGTRLTVL.

The chain combines TRBV19 with TRBJ2-6; 7 positions match TRBD1. The CDR3 is made up of 15 amino acids. V lost 5 bases to trimming and J lost 2 bases; unmatched junction nucleotides: 3. Germline V gives CDR1 LNHDA, CDR2 SQIVND (reference sequence). CDR3: CASSPTGTGANVLTF. For the CDR3, the DNA is TGTGCCAGTAGTCCGACAGGGACTGGGGCCAACGTCCTGACTTTC.

The chain is built from TRBV6-5 and TRBJ1-2; D not certain. Germline CDR1 is MNHEY and CDR2 is SVGAGI. Trimming shortened V by 2 bases and J by 4 bases, and 14 bases separated the two germline ends. The CDR3 extends over 15 amino acids. CDR3 sequence reads: CASSYSRRSIYGYTF. The CDR3 DNA is TGTGCCAGCAGTTACAGTAGGAGGAGTATCTATGGCTACACCTTC.

As regards this clone: Distinct nucleotide sequences in the sample also encode this CDR3. The chain joins TRBV5-1 to TRBJ1-1; 9 bases agree with TRBD1. The trim removed 4 bases at V and 4 bases at J, leaving 5 bases unmatched. This CDR3 comprises 14 residues. Germline V gene sequence: CDR1 SGHRS, CDR2 YFSETQ. The CDR3 here is CASSPGQGGTEAFF. In DNA, the CDR3 is TGCGCCAGCAGCCCGGGACAGGGAGGCACTGAAGCTTTCTTT.

V usage is TRBV7-2 and J usage is TRBJ2-3; 7 positions agree with TRBD2. J gave up 4 bases and V 0 bases, and 4 bases lay outside the gene matches. Germline CDR1 and CDR2: SGHTA and FQGNSA. The CDR3 has 15 residues. The CDR3 protein is CASSLAGGPSDTQYF. In DNA, the CDR3 is TGTGCCAGCAGCTTAGCGGGAGGGCCGTCAGATACGCAGTATTTT.

This chain uses TRBV6-1 with TRBJ1-2, with 7 bases matching TRBD1. Germline loops: CDR1 MNHNS, CDR2 SASEGT. The CDR3 covers 12 residues. V lost 5 bases, J lost 8 bases, and 5 bases stayed unmatched. The CDR3 loop reads CASSQTGEGYTF. CDR3 in DNA: TGTGCCAGCAGTCAAACAGGGGAGGGCTACACCTTC.

This clone appeared once. The chain recombines TRBV9 with TRBJ2-1; 8 nucleotides align to TRBD2. V lost 3 bases, J lost 13 bases, and 12 bases stayed unmatched. Germline V gene lookup returns CDR1 SGDLS and CDR2 YYNGEE. The CDR3 is 14 residues long. This chain's CDR3 is CASSAPGAGGPQFF. Here the CDR3 DNA reads TGTGCCAGCAGCGCCCCGGGGGCGGGAGGCCCCCAGTTCTTC.